This T cell receptor (beta chain) was sequenced in a study of cytomegalovirus exposure and HLA in healthy donors. Study-level results: High specificity and sensitivity for cytomegalovirus status were reported for the classifier.

This cohort consisted of healthy bone marrow donors. The primer mix had 60 Vbeta and 13 Jbeta primers. Assay: immunoSEQ multiplex PCR; the TCRdb copy retains only in-frame clones and omits some. The repertoire holds 50,000 to 65,000 clones, less than 85% seen once, with roughly 5.2% in the top ten. This clone was seen a few times. Antigen unknown. The sequence derives from a woman aged 25-40 years in good health and CMV-seronegative. The sample taken for sequencing was PBMCs.

The CDR3: CASSLQGVNTEAFF. In nucleotides, the CDR3 is TGTGCCAGCAGCCTACAGGGAGTTAACACTGAAGCTTTCTTT. The genes are TRBV5-4 and TRBJ1-1; possible D gene TRBD1, 6 bases. The CDR3 extends over 14 amino acids. Trimming removed 4 bases from V and 2 bases from J, with 12 bases in between. Germline V lookup: CDR1 SGHNT, CDR2 YYREEE (reference sequence).